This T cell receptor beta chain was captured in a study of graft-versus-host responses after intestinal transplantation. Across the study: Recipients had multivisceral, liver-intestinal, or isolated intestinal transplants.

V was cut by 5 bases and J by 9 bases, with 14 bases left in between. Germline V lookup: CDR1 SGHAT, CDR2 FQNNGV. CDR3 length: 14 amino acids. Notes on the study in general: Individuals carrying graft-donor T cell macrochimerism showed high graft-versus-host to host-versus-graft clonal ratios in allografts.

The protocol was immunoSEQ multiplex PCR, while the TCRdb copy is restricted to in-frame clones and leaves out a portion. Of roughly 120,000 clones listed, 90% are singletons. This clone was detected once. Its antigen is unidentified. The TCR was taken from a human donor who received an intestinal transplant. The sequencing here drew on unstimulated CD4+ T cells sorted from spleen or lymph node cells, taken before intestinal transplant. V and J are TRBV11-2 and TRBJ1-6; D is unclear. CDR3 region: CASSPSPALSPLHF. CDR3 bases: TGTGCCAGCAGCCCATCCCCCGCGCTTTCACCCCTCCACTTT.